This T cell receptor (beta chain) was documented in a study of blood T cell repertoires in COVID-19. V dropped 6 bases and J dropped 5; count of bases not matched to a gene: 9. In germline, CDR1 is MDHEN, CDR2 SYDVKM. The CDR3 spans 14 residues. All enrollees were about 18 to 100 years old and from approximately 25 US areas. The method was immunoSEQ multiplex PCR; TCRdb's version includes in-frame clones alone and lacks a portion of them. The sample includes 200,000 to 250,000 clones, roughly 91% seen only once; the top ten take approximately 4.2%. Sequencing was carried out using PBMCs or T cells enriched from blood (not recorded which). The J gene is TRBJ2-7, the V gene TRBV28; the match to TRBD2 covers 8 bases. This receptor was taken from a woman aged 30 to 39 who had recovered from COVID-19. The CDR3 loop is CASSNLGREDEQYF. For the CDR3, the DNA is TGTGCCAGCAGCAATCTGGGGCGGGAGGACGAGCAGTACTTC.